One sample yielded the 25 T cell receptor beta chains listed below, sequenced in a study of blood T cell repertoires in COVID-19. Some clones are missing from TCRdb's copy, which holds only in-frame ones; the method was immunoSEQ multiplex PCR. This sample has roughly 200,000 clones; around 90% occur once, and the top ten carry around 1.5%. Sequencing was performed on peripheral blood. The receptors come from a man between 18 and 35 years old with active or convalescent COVID-19.

The rearrangement uses TRBV19 and TRBJ1-5; D ambiguous. The CDR3 spans 17 residues. Germline loops: CDR1 LNHDA, CDR2 SQIVND (reference sequence). Trimming removed 7 bases at V and 8 bases at J, with 27 bases between. In DNA, the CDR3 is TGTGCCAGTACCCTGGACGCGGGTACTCCCAAGATGAAGCCCCAGCATTTT. Translation: CASTLDAGTPKMKPQHF.

This sequence joins TRBV7-9 and TRBJ1-1; D possibly corresponds to TRBD1 (5 bases). Trimming stripped 1 base from V and 7 bases from J, with 16 bases between. CDR3 length: 15 amino acids. Germline-derived CDR1 and CDR2 are SEHNR and FQNEAQ (reference sequence). CDR3 sequence reads: CASSLGGRVMDEAFF. DNA of the CDR3: TGTGCCAGCAGCTTAGGGGGCAGGGTGATGGATGAAGCTTTCTTT.

CDR3 coding DNA: TGTGCCAGTAGTCCGACCGACAGGGGCAAAAACCAGCCCCAGCATTTT. This encodes CASSPTDRGKNQPQHF. This chain joins TRBV19 and TRBJ1-5; 8 bases agree with TRBD1. V gave up 5 bases and J gave up 7 bases; unmatched junction bases: 13. The CDR3 totals 16 residues. Germline CDR1 is LNHDA and CDR2 is SQIVND (reference sequence).

The CDR3 loop is CAISEGPREKLFF. DNA of the CDR3: TGTGCCATCAGTGAGGGGCCGCGCGAAAAACTGTTTTTT. The chain employs TRBV10-3 and TRBJ1-4, with D hard to call. With 2 bases removed from V and 8 bases from J, the gap between germline ends came to 9 bases. Germline CDR1 reads ENHRY; CDR2 reads SYGVKD. There are 13 residues in the CDR3.

This chain uses TRBV10-1 with TRBJ2-1; D is ambiguous. Germline CDR1 and CDR2: WNHNN and SYGVQD (reference sequence). V lost 0 bases and J lost 4, with 13 bases in between. The CDR3 is made up of 16 amino acids. CDR3 in amino acids: CASSESKATNYNEQFF. CDR3 sequence (DNA): TGCGCCAGCAGTGAGTCGAAAGCGACCAATTACAATGAGCAGTTCTTC.

The chain carries TRBV7-3 and TRBJ2-1; D is uncertain. V was cut by 4 bases and J by 5 bases, with 12 bases left in between. Per germline, CDR1 SGHTA and CDR2 FQGTGA. CDR3 size: 14 residues. For the CDR3, the DNA is TGTGCCAGCAGCTCCAGTCCAACTAACAATGAGCAGTTCTTC. Translation: CASSSSPTNNEQFF.

The chain combines TRBV19 with TRBJ2-1; 12 nucleotides line up with TRBD2. V lost 4 bases, J lost 0 bases, and 7 bases stayed unmatched. Germline V gene sequence: CDR1 LNHDA, CDR2 SQIVND (reference sequence). The CDR3 consists of 18 residues. In nucleotides, the CDR3 is TGTGCCAGTAGTACACTACTAGCGGGAGGCCTCTCCTACAATGAGCAGTTCTTC. It specifies CASSTLLAGGLSYNEQFF.

The genes are TRBV29-1 and TRBJ2-2, with 11 nucleotides matching TRBD1. V was pared by 6 bases and J by 12 bases, with 6 bases of the junction left unmatched. Germline assignment: CDR1 SQVTM and CDR2 ANQGSEA. This CDR3 contains 12 residues. CDR3 DNA sequence: TGCAGCGTGACCGGACAGGGGGCTCAGCTGTTTTTT. Encoded protein: CSVTGQGAQLFF.

A remark on this clone: Other DNA sequences in this sample translate to the same CDR3. CDR3 in amino acids: CASSTGLAGGDTQYF. CDR3 bases: TGTGCCAGCAGTACGGGACTAGCGGGAGGAGATACGCAGTATTTT. V usage is TRBV6-5 and J usage is TRBJ2-3; TRBD2 agrees at 15 bases. Trimming at V came to 5 bases and at J to 5 bases, leaving 2 bases not matched to a gene. Germline CDR1 MNHEY, CDR2 SVGAGI. This CDR3 is built from 15 residues.

The chain uses TRBV11-2 and TRBJ1-6, with 10 bases fitting TRBD1. This CDR3 spans 16 amino acids. Trimming took 2 bases from V and 9 from J; bases not matched to a gene: 7. Germline V gene sequence: CDR1 SGHAT, CDR2 FQNNGV. Written as DNA, the CDR3 is TGTGCCAGCAGCTTAAACCAGGGACAGGGGTTTTCACCCCTCCACTTT. Protein: CASSLNQGQGFSPLHF.

The chain combines TRBV3-1 (or the pseudogene TRBV3-2) with TRBJ1-2; no reliable D call. The germline V and J ends were trimmed by 0 bases and 4 bases, with 12 bases remaining between them. Germline V gene lookup returns CDR1 LGHDT and CDR2 YNNKEL (reference sequence). The CDR3 runs 15 residues. This CDR3 is CASSQDPWGGYGYTF. CDR3 DNA: TGTGCCAGCAGCCAAGATCCATGGGGAGGCTATGGCTACACCTTC.

The rearrangement joins TRBV19 to TRBJ1-6, with TRBD1 as a possible D gene (6 bases). V shed 9 bases and J shed 0 bases, with 15 bases lying between them. The CDR3 runs 16 residues. CDR1 is LNHDA and CDR2 is SQIVND in the germline V gene (reference sequence). The CDR3 loop reads CASDQGKGSYNSPLHF. The CDR3 DNA follows: TGTGCCAGCGACCAGGGGAAGGGCTCCTATAATTCACCCCTCCACTTT.

The chain's CDR3 is CASSPLRVTGELFF. The CDR3 region has the DNA TGTGCCAGCAGCCCTTTGAGGGTCACCGGGGAGCTGTTTTTT. The chain recombines TRBV3-1 (or the pseudogene TRBV3-2) with TRBJ2-2; D may be TRBD2 (5 bases). The CDR3 spans 14 residues. V lost 4 bases and J 4 bases, leaving 10 bases between the germline ends. Germline CDR1 reads LGHDT; CDR2 reads YNNKEL (reference sequence).

The J gene is TRBJ1-4, the V gene TRBV5-1; D is ambiguous. The V and J ends lost 1 base and 8 bases respectively, with 9 bases between them. Germline CDR1 is SGHRS and CDR2 is YFSETQ. The CDR3 extends over 13 amino acids. The CDR3 region has the DNA TGCGCCAGCAGCTTGCCAGGCTTGGAAAAACTGTTTTTT. Encoded protein: CASSLPGLEKLFF.

This clone was recorded once. The V and J genes are TRBV20-1 and TRBJ2-5, with 7 bases that match TRBD1. Germline V gives CDR1 DFQATT, CDR2 SNEGSKA (reference sequence). The CDR3 is 11 residues long. The CDR3 region is CSTGAKETQYF. The CDR3 nucleotides read TGCAGCACAGGGGCGAAAGAGACCCAGTACTTC.

The genes are TRBV28 and TRBJ2-4; 9 nucleotides line up with TRBD2. Trimming at V came to 5 bases and at J to 6 bases, leaving 8 bases not matched to a gene. This CDR3 contains 15 residues. Germline CDR1 reads MDHEN; CDR2 reads SYDVKM. The CDR3, as DNA: TGTGCCAGCAGTAGCGGGACTAGCAAGGCAAACATTCAGTACTTC. Its translation is CASSSGTSKANIQYF. Drawing the rest from reference TRBV28 and TRBJ2-4, the complete variable domain is DVKVTQSSRYLVKRTGEKVFLECVQDMDHENMFWYRQDPGLGLRLIYFSYDVKMKEKGDIPEGYSVSREKKERFSLILESASTNQTSMYLCASSSGTSKANIQYFGAGTRLSVL.

The chain joins TRBV30 to TRBJ1-3, with a possible D match to TRBD1 (5 bases). This CDR3 spans 12 amino acids. Between the trimmed V and J ends, which lost 4 bases and 2 bases, there was a span of 6 bases. The germline gives CDR1 GTSNPN, CDR2 SVGIG (reference sequence). CDR3 loop: CAWTGTGNTIYF. The CDR3 DNA sequence: TGTGCCTGGACAGGGACTGGAAACACCATATATTTT.

The CDR3 DNA reads TGTGCCAGCAGAAAGAGCGGTAATGAGCAGTTCTTC. Its protein product is CASRKSGNEQFF. The chain couples TRBV12-3 or TRBV12-4 to TRBJ2-1; D is perhaps TRBD2 (5 bases). The CDR3 covers 12 residues. The germline V and J ends were trimmed by 6 bases and 7 bases, with 10 bases remaining between them.

This clone was counted a single time. The rearrangement uses TRBV30 and TRBJ1-3; tentatively, D is TRBD1 (5 bases). Trimming left V 1 base short and J 1 base short, with 26 bases between. The length of the CDR3 is 20 residues. The germline CDR1 and CDR2 sequences are GTSNPN and SVGIG (reference sequence). The CDR3 DNA is TGTGCCTGGAGTGATCGTGGTGGGGCAGGATTAACTTTTTCTGGAAACACCATATATTTT. It is translated as CAWSDRGGAGLTFSGNTIYF.

The sample holds one count of this clone. The chain recombines TRBV30 with TRBJ2-2; 7 positions match TRBD1. Germline lookup yields CDR1 GTSNPN and CDR2 SVGIG (reference sequence). The CDR3 totals 13 residues. J lost 5 bases, V lost 6 bases, and 6 bases had no gene match. The CDR3 spells CACSPGGTGELFF. DNA of the CDR3: TGTGCCTGTTCGCCAGGGGGAACCGGGGAGCTGTTTTTT.

This clone showed up just a few times. Written as DNA, the CDR3 is TGTGCCTGGAGGAGGTCATGGTCGGGGGGCCCCGGGGAGCTGTTTTTT. As protein: CAWRRSWSGGPGELFF. This chain links TRBV30 with TRBJ2-2; D is possibly TRBD2 (7 bases). The ends were cut back, 3 bases at V and 6 bases at J, with 20 bases in the middle. Germline loops: CDR1 GTSNPN, CDR2 SVGIG (reference sequence). The CDR3 totals 16 residues.

V gene TRBV6-5 combines with J gene TRBJ1-1; D perhaps matches TRBD1 (6 bases). Trimming left V 7 bases short and J 0 bases short, with 12 bases between. CDR3 length equals 14 residues. Germline-derived CDR1 and CDR2 are MNHEY and SVGAGI. The CDR3 DNA reads as TGTGCCAGCACCAGGACAGTTTTGAACACTGAAGCTTTCTTT. Its translation is CASTRTVLNTEAFF.

The genes are TRBV6-5 and TRBJ2-7, with D unclear. In germline, CDR1 is MNHEY, CDR2 SVGAGI. This CDR3 has 14 amino acids. V lost 2 bases and J lost 0, with 8 bases in between. CDR3 protein: CASSYVRNSYEQYF. The CDR3, as DNA: TGTGCCAGCAGTTACGTCCGTAACTCCTACGAGCAGTACTTC.

This clone showed up just once. The chain couples TRBV24-1 to TRBJ2-1; D is possibly TRBD1 (5 bases). Per germline, CDR1 KGHDR and CDR2 SFDVKD. CDR3 length: 16 residues. The V gene lost 5 bases and the J gene lost 5 bases, with 18 bases spanning the gap. CDR3 nucleotide sequence: TGTGCCACCAGTGCGCAGGGTAACCTAAAACACAATGAGCAGTTCTTC. Translating gives CATSAQGNLKHNEQFF.

This clone was observed a single time. This chain uses TRBV21-1 with TRBJ1-2; the table calls TRBD1, which could not be checked here. TRBV21-1 is listed as a pseudogene. The CDR3 contains 18 residues. The CDR3 region has the DNA TGTGCCAGCAGCAATCTTGCTACCAAGGACAGCTTTCTCTATGGCTACACCTTC. As protein: CASSNLATKDSFLYGYTF.